The present TCR beta chain was sequenced within a study of post-analysis software for immune sequencing data. On the study more broadly: There were relapsing-remitting, secondary progressive and progressive-relapsing multiple sclerosis among the disease courses included.

V was clipped by 0 bases and J by 3 bases, with 15 bases between them. CDR3 size: 16 residues. Germline CDR1 SGHRS, CDR2 YFSETQ. Unique molecular identifiers were built into the TCR beta cDNA libraries. TCRdb ran MiXCR on the PCR reads and lists one entry per CDR3 protein. The table lists 380,000 or so distinct CDR3 sequences, around 33% of them singletons. Findings and caveats of the study: Patients carried several TRBV segments more frequently than controls did, and TRBV5-6, TRBV5-1 and TRBV20-1 were among them. Analysis by F measure revealed that same-batch samples clustered strongly together. Controls' normalized Chao1 diversity significantly exceeded that of multiple sclerosis patients.

Concerning this clonotype itself: Its matching antigen is unknown.

The sequencing sample was made of blood. This clonotype was obtained from a girl under 18 with multiple sclerosis. This sequence joins TRBV5-1 and TRBJ1-1, with D tentatively TRBD1 (5 bases). The CDR3 protein is CASSLGGLGDDTEAFF. The CDR3 bases are TGCGCCAGCAGCTTGGGGGGGTTGGGGGACGACACTGAAGCTTTCTTT. Looking up the rest from reference TRBV5-1 and TRBJ1-1 gives the full variable domain: KAGVTQTPRYLIKTRGQQVTLSCSPISGHRSVSWYQQTPGQGLQFLFEYFSETQRNKGNFPGRFSGRQFSNSRSEMNVSTLELGDSALYLCASSLGGLGDDTEAFFGQGTRLTVV.